One T cell receptor (beta chain) is described in this entry. This record comes from a study of control samples from healthy donors and cancer patients. The germline V gene encodes CDR1 SGHRS and CDR2 YFSETQ. V was shortened by 2 bases and J by 2 bases, with 14 bases between the two germline ends. CDR3 length: 15 amino acids. Generated by immunoSEQ multiplex PCR, the TCRdb table keeps only in-frame clones and is missing some. The table has 120,000 or so clones, more than 80% seen once. The clonotype was recovered from a man aged 50 or older in good health. The sample comprised blood. The chain uses TRBV5-1 and TRBJ2-7; D tentatively reads TRBD1 or TRBD2 (5 bases each). CDR3 nucleotide sequence: TGCGCCAGCAGCTTTTCGACAGAGGGTCCCTACGAGCAGTACTTC. Its protein product is CASSFSTEGPYEQYF.